The clone carrying this T cell receptor (beta chain) has a handful of counts. Its specificity is not known. Sequencing used immunoSEQ multiplex PCR; TCRdb keeps in-frame clones, though not all of them. The data show nearly 35,000 clones, with 85% to 90% seen just once and approximately 9.9% held by the top ten. Samples with a second dose at about 4 or about 12 weeks were pooled together. V was pared by 5 bases and J by 6 bases, with 8 bases of the junction left unmatched. CDR3 length: 15 amino acids. Per germline, CDR1 SGHKS and CDR2 YYEKEE (reference sequence). This sample is part of a study of T cell responses to AZD1222 COVID-19 vaccine. Study findings and constraints: CD4 TCRs associated with vaccination spanned spike, dominating at 160-218 and 743-854. Without day 14 samples, only post-peak T cell repertoires were studied.

Specimen: peripheral blood, collected 28 days after the second AZD1222 dose. The chain uses TRBV5-5 and TRBJ2-2; 9 bases line up with TRBD2. This TCR derives from an adult who received the AZD1222 COVID-19 vaccine. CDR3 residues: CASSYSGSVAGELFF. In DNA, the CDR3 is TGTGCCAGCAGTTATAGCGGGAGTGTAGCCGGGGAGCTGTTTTTT.